This entry describes one T cell receptor beta chain. Its specificity is not known. The sample belongs to a study of cytotoxic CD8 clonotypes in ibrutinib-treated CLL. Sequencing was performed with immunoSEQ multiplex PCR; in TCRdb, only in-frame clones are kept and a portion is missing. Of around 250,000 clones detected, under 75% appear once; the ten largest clones hold roughly 14%. Study-wide results and limits: Baseline clonality, above age-matched healthy donor levels, tracked circulating CD8+ T-cell counts.

V was trimmed by 3 bases and J by 3 bases, leaving 8 bases between them. This CDR3 spans 14 amino acids. Germline CDR1 MNHEY, CDR2 SMNVEV (reference sequence). This chain uses TRBV27 with TRBJ1-4, with D possibly matching TRBD1 (5 bases). The sequencing here drew on PBMCs, taken after 24 months of ibrutinib treatment. This sequence was found in a human donor with chronic lymphocytic leukemia. In nucleotides, the CDR3 is TGTGCCAGCAGTTTGGTCAGGGCTAATGAAAAACTGTTTTTT. It translates to CASSLVRANEKLFF.